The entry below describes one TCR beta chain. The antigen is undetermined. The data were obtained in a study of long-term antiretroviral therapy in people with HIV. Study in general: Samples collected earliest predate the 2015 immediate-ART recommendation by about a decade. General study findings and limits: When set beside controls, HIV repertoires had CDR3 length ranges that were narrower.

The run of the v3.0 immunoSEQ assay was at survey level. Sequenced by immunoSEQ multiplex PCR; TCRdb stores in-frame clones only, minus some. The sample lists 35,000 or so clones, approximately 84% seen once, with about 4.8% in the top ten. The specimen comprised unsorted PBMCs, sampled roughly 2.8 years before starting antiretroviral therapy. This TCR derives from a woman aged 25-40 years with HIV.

Here the CDR3 DNA reads TGTGCCAGCAGTCGCAGGGGAGACTATGGCTACACCTTC. Its translation: CASSRRGDYGYTF. The rearrangement links TRBV5-4 to TRBJ1-2, with D tentatively TRBD1 (6 bases). CDR3 length: 13 residues. V was shortened by 5 bases and J by 3 bases, with 11 bases between the two germline ends. The germline V gene has CDR1 SGHNT and CDR2 YYREEE (reference sequence).